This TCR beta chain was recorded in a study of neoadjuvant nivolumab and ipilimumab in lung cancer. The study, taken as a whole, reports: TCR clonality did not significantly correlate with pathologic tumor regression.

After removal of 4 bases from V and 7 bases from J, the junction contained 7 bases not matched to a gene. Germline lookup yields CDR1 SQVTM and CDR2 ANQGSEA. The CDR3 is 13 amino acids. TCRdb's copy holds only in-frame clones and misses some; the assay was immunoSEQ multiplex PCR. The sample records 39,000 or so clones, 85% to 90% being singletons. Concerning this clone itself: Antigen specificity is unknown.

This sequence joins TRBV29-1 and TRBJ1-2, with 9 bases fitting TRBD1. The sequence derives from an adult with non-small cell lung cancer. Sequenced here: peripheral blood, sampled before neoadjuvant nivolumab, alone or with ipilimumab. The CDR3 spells CSVGQQGAAGYTF. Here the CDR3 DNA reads TGCAGCGTTGGACAACAGGGGGCTGCTGGCTACACCTTC. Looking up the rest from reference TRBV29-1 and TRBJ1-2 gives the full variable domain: SAVISQKPSRDICQRGTSLTIQCQVDSQVTMMFWYRQQPGQSLTLIATANQGSEATYESGFVIDKFPISRPNLTFSTLTVSNMSPEDSSIYLCSVGQQGAAGYTFGSGTRLTVV.